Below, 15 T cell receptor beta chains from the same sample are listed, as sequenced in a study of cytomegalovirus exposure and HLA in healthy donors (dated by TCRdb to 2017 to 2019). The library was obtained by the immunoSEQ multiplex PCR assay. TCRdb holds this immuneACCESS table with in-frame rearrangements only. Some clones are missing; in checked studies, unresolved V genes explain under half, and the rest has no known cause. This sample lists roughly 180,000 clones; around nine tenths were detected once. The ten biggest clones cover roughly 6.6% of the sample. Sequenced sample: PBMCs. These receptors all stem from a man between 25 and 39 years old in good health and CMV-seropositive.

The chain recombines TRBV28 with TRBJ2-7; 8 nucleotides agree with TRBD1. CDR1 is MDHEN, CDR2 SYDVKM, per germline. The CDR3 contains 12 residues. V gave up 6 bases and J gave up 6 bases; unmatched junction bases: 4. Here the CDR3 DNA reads TGTGCCAGCAGCAGGGGGCTGGGCGAGCAGTACTTC. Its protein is CASSRGLGEQYF.

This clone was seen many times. The CDR3 here is CSYDRGGTGTDTQYF. The CDR3 nucleotides read TGCAGCTATGACAGGGGCGGGACGGGCACAGATACGCAGTATTTT. The gene calls are TRBV29-1 and TRBJ2-3, with TRBD1 matching 8 bases. The V gene's germline CDR1 is SQVTM and CDR2 ANQGSEA. The V gene end was trimmed by 8 bases and the J gene end by 1 base; junction bases not matched to a gene: 11. The CDR3 is 15 amino acids.

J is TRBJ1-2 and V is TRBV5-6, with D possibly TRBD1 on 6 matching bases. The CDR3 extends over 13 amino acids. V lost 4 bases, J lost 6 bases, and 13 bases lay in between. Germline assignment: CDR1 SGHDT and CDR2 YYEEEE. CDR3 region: CASSLQGSHGYTF. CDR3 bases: TGTGCCAGCAGCCTACAGGGAAGCCATGGCTACACCTTC.

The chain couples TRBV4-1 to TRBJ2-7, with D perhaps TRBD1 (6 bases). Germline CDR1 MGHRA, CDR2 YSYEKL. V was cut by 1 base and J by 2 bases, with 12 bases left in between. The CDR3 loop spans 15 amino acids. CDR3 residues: CASSQAPGTTYEQYF. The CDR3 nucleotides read TGCGCCAGCAGCCAAGCCCCCGGGACAACCTACGAGCAGTACTTC.

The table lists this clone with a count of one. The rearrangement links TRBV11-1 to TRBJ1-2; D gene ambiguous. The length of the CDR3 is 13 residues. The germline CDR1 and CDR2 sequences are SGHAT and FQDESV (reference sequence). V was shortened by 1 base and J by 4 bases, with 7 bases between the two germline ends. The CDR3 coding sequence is TGTGCCAGCAGCTTAGGTAACAGCTATGGCTACACCTTC. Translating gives CASSLGNSYGYTF.

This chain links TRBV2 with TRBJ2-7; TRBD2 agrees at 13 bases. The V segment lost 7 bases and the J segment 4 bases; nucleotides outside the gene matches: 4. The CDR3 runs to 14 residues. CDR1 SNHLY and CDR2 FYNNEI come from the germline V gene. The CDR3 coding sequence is TGTGCCAGCATTGGACTAGCGGGAGTATACGAGCAGTACTTC. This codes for CASIGLAGVYEQYF. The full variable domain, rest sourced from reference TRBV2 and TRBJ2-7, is EPEVTQTPSHQVTQMGQEVILRCVPISNHLYFYWYRQILGQKVEFLVSFYNNEISEKSEIFDDQFSVERPDGSNFTLKIRSTKLEDSAMYFCASIGLAGVYEQYFGPGTRLTVT.

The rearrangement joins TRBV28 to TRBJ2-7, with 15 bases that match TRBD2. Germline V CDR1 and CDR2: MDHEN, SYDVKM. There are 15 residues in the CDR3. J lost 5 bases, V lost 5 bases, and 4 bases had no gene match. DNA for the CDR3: TGTGCCAGCAGTATCGGGACTAGCGGGAGGAACGAGCAGTACTTC. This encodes CASSIGTSGRNEQYF.

The CDR3 DNA reads as TGTGCCAGCAGCCGCTTATCGGGGGCTTCGAACACCGGGGAGCTGTTTTTT. This gives the protein CASSRLSGASNTGELFF. The chain is built from TRBV11-3 and TRBJ2-2; D might be TRBD1 or TRBD2, each matching 6 bases. Germline CDR1 SGHNT, CDR2 YENEEA. V gave up 5 bases and J gave up 0 bases, with 16 bases separating them. This CDR3 is built from 17 residues. Using reference TRBV11-3 and TRBJ2-2 for the parts outside the CDR3, the full variable domain is EAGVVQSPRYKIIEKKQPVAFWCNPISGHNTLYWYLQNLGQGPELLIRYENEEAVDDSQLPKDRFSAERLKGVDSTLKIQPAELGDSAVYLCASSRLSGASNTGELFFGEGSRLTVL.

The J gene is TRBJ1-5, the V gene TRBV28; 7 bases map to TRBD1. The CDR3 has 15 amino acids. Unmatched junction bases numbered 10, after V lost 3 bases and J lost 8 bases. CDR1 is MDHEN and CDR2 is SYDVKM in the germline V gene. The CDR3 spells CASSFSLGGIKPQHF. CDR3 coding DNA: TGTGCCAGCAGTTTTTCCCTAGGGGGCATAAAGCCCCAGCATTTT.

DNA of the CDR3: TGTGCCAGCAGCCCCCGGAGGGGGGACAGGGCGAACAATGAGCAGTTCTTC. It codes for CASSPRRGDRANNEQFF. The chain couples TRBV11-3 to TRBJ2-1, with 9 bases that match TRBD1. The trim removed 5 bases at V and 5 bases at J, leaving 13 bases unmatched. The CDR3 length is 17 residues. Looked up from germline, CDR1 is SGHNT and CDR2 is YENEEA.

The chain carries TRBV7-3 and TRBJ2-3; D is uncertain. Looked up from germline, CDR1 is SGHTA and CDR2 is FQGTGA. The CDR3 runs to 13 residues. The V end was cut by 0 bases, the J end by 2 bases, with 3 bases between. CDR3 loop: CASSLTDTDTQYF. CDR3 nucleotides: TGTGCCAGCAGCTTAACGGACACAGATACGCAGTATTTT.

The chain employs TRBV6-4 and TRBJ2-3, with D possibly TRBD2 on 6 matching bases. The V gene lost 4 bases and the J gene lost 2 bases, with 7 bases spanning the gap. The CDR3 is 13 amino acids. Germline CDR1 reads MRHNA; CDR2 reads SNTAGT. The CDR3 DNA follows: TGTGCCAGCAGTGGCGGGAACACAGATACGCAGTATTTT. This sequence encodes CASSGGNTDTQYF.

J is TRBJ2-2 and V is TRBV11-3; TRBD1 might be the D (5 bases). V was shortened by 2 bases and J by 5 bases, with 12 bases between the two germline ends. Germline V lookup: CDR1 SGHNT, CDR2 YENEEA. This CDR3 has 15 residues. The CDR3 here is CASSLRSGATGELFF. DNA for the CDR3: TGTGCCAGCAGCTTAAGATCTGGGGCTACCGGGGAGCTGTTTTTT.

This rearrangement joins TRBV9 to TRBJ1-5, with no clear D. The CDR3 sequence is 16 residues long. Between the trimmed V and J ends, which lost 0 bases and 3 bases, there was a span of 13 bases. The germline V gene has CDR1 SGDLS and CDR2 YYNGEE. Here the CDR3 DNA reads TGTGCCAGCAGCGTAGGTGGAACGGCGGCCAATCAGCCCCAGCATTTT. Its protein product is CASSVGGTAANQPQHF.

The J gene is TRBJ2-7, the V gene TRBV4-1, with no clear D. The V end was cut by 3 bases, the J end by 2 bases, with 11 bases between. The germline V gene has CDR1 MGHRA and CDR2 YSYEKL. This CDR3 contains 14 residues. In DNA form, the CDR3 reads TGCGCCAGCAGCCAGGGTGGCGGACCCTACGAGCAGTACTTC. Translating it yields CASSQGGGPYEQYF.